Detailed here is one TCR beta chain. These data are taken from a study of blood T cell repertoires in COVID-19. Across the whole study: Acute-phase and convalescent COVID-19 samples originated in the United States, Italy and Spain.

In the original workflow: Reference gene primer amplification gave estimated nucleated cell counts. Some clones are missing from TCRdb's copy, which holds only in-frame ones; the method was immunoSEQ multiplex PCR. The V and J calls and the clone size are those of that table, but D and trimming were determined from the DNA. The repertoire consists of about 160,000 clones, with more than 75% occurring once and the leading ten covering roughly 15%. CDR3 length: 17 residues. Germline V lookup: CDR1 LNHNV, CDR2 YYDKDF (reference sequence). Unmatched junction bases numbered 4, after V lost 0 bases and J lost 0 bases.

This receptor was taken from a human donor with acute or convalescent COVID-19. The donor label of this sample is uncertain. Sequencing was carried out using peripheral blood. This chain links TRBV15 with TRBJ1-1; TRBD1 matches 10 bases. The CDR3 DNA is TGTGCCACCAGCAGAGATGGACAGGGGGGACTGAACACTGAAGCTTTCTTT. It is translated as CATSRDGQGGLNTEAFF.